These 26 T cell receptor beta chains were all obtained from the same sample, sequenced in a study of neoadjuvant anti-PD-1 for oral cavity cancer. The table came from immunoSEQ multiplex PCR; TCRdb's copy has only in-frame clones and leaves some out. This table holds roughly 14,000 clones, under 65% found once. The input for sequencing was PBMCs, taken before nivolumab (anti-PD-1) treatment. Receptors originate from a person aged 35 to 85 with oral cavity squamous cell carcinoma.

The CDR3 DNA reads TGTGCCAGCAGTTCTGGACTAGATCGAGCTACGCAGTATTTT. Amino acid sequence: CASSSGLDRATQYF. The gene calls are TRBV27 and TRBJ2-3; 7 nucleotides match TRBD2. This CDR3 has 14 residues. Germline V gives CDR1 MNHEY, CDR2 SMNVEV (reference sequence). V was pared by 4 bases and J by 8 bases, with 9 bases of the junction left unmatched.

The gene calls are TRBV25-1 and TRBJ1-1; D gene unclear. The CDR3 is made up of 13 amino acids. Looked up from germline, CDR1 is MGHDK and CDR2 is SYGVNS. V lost 8 bases and J 1 base, leaving 11 bases between the germline ends. In nucleotides, the CDR3 is TGTGCCAGCTCCGCGCAGCCGAACACTGAAGCTTTCTTT. Translation: CASSAQPNTEAFF.

The rearrangement uses TRBV29-1 and TRBJ2-1, with a tentative D call TRBD2 (5 bases). The germline CDR1 and CDR2 sequences are SQVTM and ANQGSEA. The V end was cut by 2 bases, the J end by 6 bases, with 14 bases between. This CDR3 has 14 residues. This chain's CDR3 is CSVETLDFSNEQFF. The CDR3 DNA follows: TGCAGCGTTGAAACCCTGGACTTCTCCAATGAGCAGTTCTTC.

The chain uses TRBV6-4 and TRBJ2-3; possible D gene TRBD2, 7 bases. Germline lookup yields CDR1 MRHNA and CDR2 SNTAGT. This CDR3 contains 16 residues. V was cut by 8 bases and J by 4 bases, with 22 bases left in between. DNA for the CDR3: TGTGCCAGCTCCCCAGAGGAGGGGGAGGGGTCAGATACGCAGTATTTT. It yields the protein CASSPEEGEGSDTQYF.

The chain is built from TRBV5-5 and TRBJ2-3; D unresolved. Trimming removed 0 bases from V and 7 bases from J, with 3 bases in between. Germline V gene lookup returns CDR1 SGHKS and CDR2 YYEKEE (reference sequence). This CDR3 spans 11 amino acids. Here the CDR3 DNA reads TGTGCCAGCAGCTTGGGGAATACGCAGTATTTT. Amino acids: CASSLGNTQYF.

The chain is built from TRBV5-6 and TRBJ2-7; possible D gene TRBD1, 6 bases. This CDR3 comprises 14 residues. V lost 2 bases and J 3 bases, leaving 12 bases between the germline ends. Germline lookup yields CDR1 SGHDT and CDR2 YYEEEE. The CDR3 DNA follows: TGTGCCAGCAGCTTAGAGGGACACCTCTACGAGCAGTACTTC. Translation: CASSLEGHLYEQYF. Using reference TRBV5-6 and TRBJ2-7 for the parts outside the CDR3, the full variable domain is DAGVTQSPTHLIKTRGQQVTLRCSPKSGHDTVSWYQQALGQGPQFIFQYYEEEERQRGNFPDRFSGHQFPNYSSELNVNALLLGDSALYLCASSLEGHLYEQYFGPGTRLTVT.

This chain uses TRBV27 with TRBJ2-5; D remains ambiguous. CDR1 is MNHEY, CDR2 SMNVEV, per germline (reference sequence). The CDR3 has 12 amino acids. Deletions cut 5 bases from V and 4 bases from J, with 8 bases between. CDR3 bases: TGTGCCAGCAGTGCAAATGTAGAGACCCAGTACTTC. It translates to CASSANVETQYF.

In this sample, this clone turned up a few times. This chain joins TRBV5-6 and TRBJ1-2; no clear D. Between the trimmed V and J ends, which lost 0 bases and 7 bases, there was a span of 13 bases. The germline CDR1 and CDR2 sequences are SGHDT and YYEEEE. This CDR3 is built from 14 residues. The CDR3 sequence: CASSLEGLPRGYTF. In DNA, the CDR3 is TGTGCCAGCAGCTTGGAAGGGTTGCCCCGTGGCTACACCTTC.

The chain uses TRBV6-1 and TRBJ1-2, with TRBD1 matching 10 bases. The CDR3 spans 17 residues. V gave up 1 base and J gave up 7 bases; unmatched junction bases: 12. Germline CDR1 MNHNS, CDR2 SASEGT. This chain's CDR3 is CASSEGSGTGVRAGYTF. For the CDR3, the DNA is TGTGCCAGCAGTGAAGGCTCCGGGACAGGGGTTCGTGCTGGCTACACCTTC.

V and J are TRBV4-1 and TRBJ1-4; no reliable D call. Per germline, CDR1 MGHRA and CDR2 YSYEKL. V lost 1 base to trimming and J lost 6 bases, with 6 bases between them. CDR3 length: 13 amino acids. CDR3 sequence (DNA): TGCGCCAGCAGCCAAGGGGGTTATGAAAAACTGTTTTTT. Translation gives CASSQGGYEKLFF.

The genes are TRBV6-6 and TRBJ1-1; no clear D gene. V dropped 0 bases and J dropped 5 bases, with 13 bases sitting between them. Germline lookup yields CDR1 MNHNY and CDR2 SVGAGI (reference sequence). This CDR3 is built from 15 residues. CDR3 amino acids: CASSYSGHALTEAFF. CDR3 nucleotide sequence: TGTGCCAGCAGTTACTCCGGTCACGCCCTTACTGAAGCTTTCTTT.

This clone has more than one count but fewer than ten. This chain uses TRBV10-1 with TRBJ2-1; a possible D gene is TRBD1 (6 bases). This CDR3 contains 17 residues. Germline V lookup: CDR1 WNHNN, CDR2 SYGVQD (reference sequence). V gave up 1 base and J gave up 0 bases, with 13 bases separating them. CDR3 bases: TGCGCCAGCAGTGAGTTTCGGACAGTAGTCTCCTACAATGAGCAGTTCTTC. Its translation: CASSEFRTVVSYNEQFF.

V usage is TRBV6-6 and J usage is TRBJ2-7, with TRBD1 matching over 9 bases. J lost 3 bases, V lost 6 bases, and 6 bases had no gene match. Per the germline V gene, CDR1 is MNHNY and CDR2 is SVGAGI (reference sequence). The CDR3 sequence is 14 residues long. Here the CDR3 reads CASRTQGAGYEQYF. The CDR3, as DNA: TGTGCCAGCAGAACACAGGGGGCGGGCTACGAGCAGTACTTC.

This chain links TRBV11-2 with TRBJ2-3; D may be TRBD2 (5 bases). Between the trimmed V and J ends, which lost 4 bases and 6 bases, there was a span of 20 bases. This CDR3 contains 16 residues. Germline V gene data show CDR1 as SGHAT and CDR2 as FQNNGV. CDR3 in amino acids: CASSSRVLRVADTQYF. DNA for the CDR3: TGTGCCAGCAGCTCCCGAGTTCTGCGCGTAGCGGATACGCAGTATTTT.

The V and J genes are TRBV18 and TRBJ1-6, with a possible D match to TRBD1 (6 bases). The CDR3 runs 14 residues. Germline CDR1 and CDR2: KGHSH and LQKENI. V lost 3 bases and J lost 10, with 13 bases in between. The CDR3 loop is CASSPLDRRSPLHF. DNA of the CDR3: TGTGCCAGCTCACCCCTGGACAGAAGGTCACCCCTCCACTTT. Based on the CDR3 plus reference TRBV18 and TRBJ1-6, the full variable domain is NAGVMQNPRHLVRRRGQEARLRCSPMKGHSHVYWYRQLPEEGLKFMVYLQKENIIDESGMPKERFSAEFPKEGPSILRIQQVVRGDSAAYFCASSPLDRRSPLHFGNGTRLTVT.

The J gene is TRBJ1-2, the V gene TRBV13, with D hard to call. CDR3 length equals 15 residues. The V end was cut by 0 bases, the J end by 0 bases, with 8 bases between. Germline V gene data show CDR1 as PRHDT and CDR2 as FYEKMQ (reference sequence). The chain's CDR3 is CASSLGGRPNYGYTF. For the CDR3, the DNA is TGTGCCAGCAGCTTAGGTGGCAGGCCTAACTATGGCTACACCTTC.

The rearrangement links TRBV5-4 to TRBJ2-2; D remains ambiguous. Per the germline V gene, CDR1 is SGHNT and CDR2 is YYREEE (reference sequence). The CDR3 is 11 residues long. Trimming took 0 bases from V and 8 from J, leaving 2 bases between them. The CDR3 DNA reads TGTGCCAGCAGCTTGGATGGGGAGCTGTTTTTT. Protein product: CASSLDGELFF. The full variable domain, with the rest looked up from reference TRBV5-4 and TRBJ2-2, is ETGVTQSPTHLIKTRGQQVTLRCSSQSGHNTVSWYQQALGQGPQFIFQYYREEENGRGNFPPRFSGLQFPNYSSELNVNALELDDSALYLCASSLDGELFFGEGSRLTVL.

This clone was found a few times. The chain has TRBV4-1 and TRBJ1-6, with no clear D. Trimming shortened V by 5 bases and J by 10 bases, and 15 bases separated the two germline ends. This CDR3 spans 14 amino acids. Germline-derived CDR1 and CDR2 are MGHRA and YSYEKL. This CDR3 is CASSYFQSLSPLHF. DNA of the CDR3: TGCGCCAGCAGCTATTTTCAATCCCTGTCACCCCTCCACTTT.

This clone appeared a few times. The J gene is TRBJ1-1, the V gene TRBV7-9; D is unresolved. Germline CDR1 is SEHNR and CDR2 is FQNEAQ (reference sequence). The CDR3 is 15 residues long. The germline V and J ends were trimmed by 3 bases and 1 base, with 12 bases remaining between them. The CDR3 DNA sequence: TGTGCCAGCAGCTTGGATGCCAGAACGAACACTGAAGCTTTCTTT. This sequence encodes CASSLDARTNTEAFF. Combining the CDR3 with reference TRBV7-9 and TRBJ1-1 gives the whole variable domain DTGVSQNPRHKITKRGQNVTFRCDPISEHNRLYWYRQTLGQGPEFLTYFQNEAQLEKSRLLSDRFSAERPKGSFSTLEIQRTEQGDSAMYLCASSLDARTNTEAFFGQGTRLTVV.

The chain recombines TRBV6-5 with TRBJ1-2; D remains unclear. The V end lost 0 bases, the J end lost 8 bases, and 16 bases lay between the germline ends. CDR1 and CDR2 from the germline V gene are MNHEY and SVGAGI. The CDR3 loop spans 15 amino acids. CDR3: CASSYSIGGLYGYTF. The CDR3 DNA reads as TGTGCCAGCAGTTACTCGATTGGAGGGTTGTACGGCTACACCTTC.

The rearrangement joins TRBV5-1 to TRBJ2-1, with no clear D. The CDR3 has 15 amino acids. Germline CDR1 reads SGHRS; CDR2 reads YFSETQ. V was trimmed by 0 bases and J by 5 bases, leaving 12 bases between them. CDR3 bases: TGCGCCAGCAGCTTGGGAGCGAGCAGTAACAATGAGCAGTTCTTC. Amino acid sequence: CASSLGASSNNEQFF.

This clone came up once. This chain connects TRBV6-1 to TRBJ2-1; 10 bases line up with TRBD1. Germline CDR1 reads MNHNS; CDR2 reads SASEGT. This CDR3 has 14 residues. Trimming cost V 8 bases and J 9 bases; bases outside gene matches: 10. The CDR3 DNA is TGTGCCAGCCGGCTGACAGGGGGCTCGTCTGAGCAGTTCTTC. Protein product: CASRLTGGSSEQFF.

The genes are TRBV5-5 and TRBJ1-1; 7 bases match TRBD1. V lost 1 base to trimming and J lost 0 bases; unmatched junction nucleotides: 6. This CDR3 has 16 residues. Germline CDR1 is SGHKS and CDR2 is YYEKEE (reference sequence). In DNA form, the CDR3 reads TGTGCCAGCAGCTTGTGGGACAGCATCATGAACACTGAAGCTTTCTTT. Amino acid sequence: CASSLWDSIMNTEAFF.

The genes are TRBV2 and TRBJ1-2; 7 bases are shared with TRBD1. CDR3 length: 13 residues. Germline trimming cut 6 bases from V and 3 bases from J; bases unmatched to any gene: 4. Germline CDR1 and CDR2: SNHLY and FYNNEI. CDR3 loop: CASRLTGYYGYTF. CDR3 bases: TGTGCCAGCAGATTGACAGGGTACTATGGCTACACCTTC. The full variable domain, with the rest looked up from reference TRBV2 and TRBJ1-2, is EPEVTQTPSHQVTQMGQEVILRCVPISNHLYFYWYRQILGQKVEFLVSFYNNEISEKSEIFDDQFSVERPDGSNFTLKIRSTKLEDSAMYFCASRLTGYYGYTFGSGTRLTVV.

The rearrangement joins TRBV9 to TRBJ2-1, with TRBD2 matching over 16 bases. CDR3 length: 16 residues. Germline lookup yields CDR1 SGDLS and CDR2 YYNGEE. J gave up 6 bases and V 3 bases, and 3 bases lay outside the gene matches. CDR3 in amino acids: CASSAGLAGGPNEQFF. CDR3 coding DNA: TGTGCCAGCAGCGCGGGACTAGCGGGAGGGCCCAATGAGCAGTTCTTC.

In DNA form, the CDR3 reads TGCGCCAGCAGTGATAGATTCGAGCAGTACTTC. This encodes CASSDRFEQYF. This chain links TRBV10-1 with TRBJ2-7, with D uncertain. V lost 3 bases to trimming and J lost 6 bases, with 6 bases between them. The CDR3 sequence is 11 residues long. Per germline, CDR1 WNHNN and CDR2 SYGVQD (reference sequence).